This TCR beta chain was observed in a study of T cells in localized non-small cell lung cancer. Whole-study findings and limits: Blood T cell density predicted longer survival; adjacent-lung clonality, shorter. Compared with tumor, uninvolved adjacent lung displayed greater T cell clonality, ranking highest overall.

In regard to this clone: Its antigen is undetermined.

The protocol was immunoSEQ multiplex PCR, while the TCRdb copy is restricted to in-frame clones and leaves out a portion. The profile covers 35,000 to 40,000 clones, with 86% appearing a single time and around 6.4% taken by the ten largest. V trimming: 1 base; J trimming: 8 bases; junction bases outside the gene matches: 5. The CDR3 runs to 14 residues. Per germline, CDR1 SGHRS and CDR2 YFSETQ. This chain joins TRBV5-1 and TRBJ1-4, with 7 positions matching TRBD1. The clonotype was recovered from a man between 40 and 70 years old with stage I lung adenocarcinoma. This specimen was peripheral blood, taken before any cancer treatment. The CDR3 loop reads CASSLRGLGEKLFF. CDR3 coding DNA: TGCGCCAGCAGCTTGAGGGGGCTGGGAGAAAAACTGTTTTTT.